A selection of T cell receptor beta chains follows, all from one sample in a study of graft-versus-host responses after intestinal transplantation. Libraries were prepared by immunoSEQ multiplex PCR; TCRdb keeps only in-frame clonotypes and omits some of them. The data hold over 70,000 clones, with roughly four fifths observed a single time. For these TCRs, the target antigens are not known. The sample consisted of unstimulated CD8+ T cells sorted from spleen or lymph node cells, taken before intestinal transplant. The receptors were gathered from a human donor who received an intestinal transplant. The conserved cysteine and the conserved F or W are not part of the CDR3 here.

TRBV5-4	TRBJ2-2	ASSLVGQYEELF
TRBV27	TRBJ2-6	ASSLFGANVLT
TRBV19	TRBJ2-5	ASSKEEFPETQY
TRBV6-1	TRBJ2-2	ASSEYRANTGELF
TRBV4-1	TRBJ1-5	ASSEPPGQGKGRSQPQH
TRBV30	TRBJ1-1	AWSGQVFTEAF
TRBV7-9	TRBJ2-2	ASSSLSGQGRNTGELF
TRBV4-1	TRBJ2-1	ASSIWKLGYNEQF
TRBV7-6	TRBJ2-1	ASSLRVPGHSSYNEQF
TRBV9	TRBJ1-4	ASSVAGTGNEKLF
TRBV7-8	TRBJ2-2	ASSEPGLAGNTGELF
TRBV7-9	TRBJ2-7	ASSLGSRGWAKPTYEQY
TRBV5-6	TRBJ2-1	ASSADLYFYNEQF
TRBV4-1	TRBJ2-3	ASSPGQGADTQY
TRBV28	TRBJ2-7	ASSFYGYEQY
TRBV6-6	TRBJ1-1	ASSYGTGTEAF
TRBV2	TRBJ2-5	ASSEDLDQETQY
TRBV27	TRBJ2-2	ASSALDPNTGELF
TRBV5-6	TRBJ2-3	ASSLRTGGADTQY
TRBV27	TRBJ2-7	ASSLAPLAGYEQY
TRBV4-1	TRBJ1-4	ASSLVIHDEKLF
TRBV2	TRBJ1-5	ASSENSYSNQPQH
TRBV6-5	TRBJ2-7	ASSAGIGSYEQY
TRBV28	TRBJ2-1	ASSLAGGFGNEQF
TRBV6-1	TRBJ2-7	ATRSSTSIY
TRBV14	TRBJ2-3	ASSPSGRGTDTQY
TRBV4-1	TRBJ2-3	ASSQEPDTQY
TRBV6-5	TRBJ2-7	ASSELGGPYEQY
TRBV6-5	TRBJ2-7	ASSVGVGYEQY
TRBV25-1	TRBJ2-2	ASSELLAGSGELF
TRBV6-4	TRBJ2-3	ASSGTSGGDTQY
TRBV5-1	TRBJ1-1	ASSSATQGLGAF
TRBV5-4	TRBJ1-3	ASSPSGASGNTIY
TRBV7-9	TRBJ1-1	ASSPPYTEAF
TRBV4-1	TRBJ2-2	ASSQGLLNTGELF
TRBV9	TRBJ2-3	ASSVGGSLADTQY
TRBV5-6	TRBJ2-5	ASSLPAGQETQY
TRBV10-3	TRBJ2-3	AISESAGITDTQY